This T cell receptor beta chain originates from a study of cytomegalovirus exposure and HLA in healthy donors (dated by TCRdb to 2017 to 2019). Some background on the complete study: According to an earlier analysis of 550 to 700 of the donors, about 170 million T cells yielded roughly 100 million unique TCR beta sequences and approximately 300 Gb of sequence data. Because of strong linkage in the cohort, roughly five DR-DQ haplotypes were treated as single units for association and clustering. An earlier analysis of about 620 of the donors applied high-throughput TCR beta sequencing to assess whether each TCR beta V gene segment acted as functional or pseudogenic. Around 320 gigabases of sequencing data and approximately 85 million unique TCR sequences were included in an early release covering around 600 HLA-typed donors. In addition to the first cohort of 650 to 800 subjects, a separate validation cohort of 100 to 150 different subjects was used. To predict cytomegalovirus infection status, the study combined high-throughput TCR immunosequencing, statistical association of individual TCRs with disease status, and machine learning. Typing coverage differed by locus: A, B, C, DRB1 and DQB1 were typed in about 629-630 donors, DQA1 in 522, DPA1 in approximately 600, and DPB1 in roughly 470. Rather than using new phenotypic data, the later analysis identified candidate immune exposures from TCR beta sequences and from how often those sequences occurred across donors. Using immunosequencing, the study profiled T cell repertoires from approximately 700 subjects and related those repertoires to cytomegalovirus serostatus. Donor age, sex, ethnicity and CMV serostatus were compiled together with the repertoire data. The study was designed to test whether signatures of past pathogen exposure could be identified by cataloging public T cell receptors. All discovery cohort repertoires had been generated using a single sequencing platform. Among 398 genotyped donors of the cohort, an average of around 240,000 unique TCR beta nucleotide sequences were sequenced per donor, 15% to 20% of them non-productive. The genetic ancestry cluster associated with self-reported Caucasian donors included around four fifths of the roughly 400 genotyped donors. A later genetic analysis used genome-wide SNP genotypes for about three fifths of the 666 donors, treating that subset as a discovery cohort. HLA typing covered class I and class II loci at four-digit resolution. A later analysis re-analyzed previously published TCR beta repertoires from roughly 690 donors and added high-resolution HLA genotyping to study TCR occurrence patterns. Overall study results and their limits: Most CMV-associated TCR beta chains appeared to be HLA-restricted in a later analysis, and the HLA associations seemed to be driven largely by CMV exposure. V-gene and J-gene trimming of TCR beta chains was associated with a missense DCLRE1C variant in a later genetic analysis, and the association was replicated in an independent cohort. A group of highly shared sequence variants was considered likely to be a technical artifact of the sequencing pipeline. Because the 87-base-pair reads could not distinguish some IMGT-functional V segments, including TRBV6-2 and TRBV6-3, those segments were excluded. Specific HLA alleles were associated with 15,000 to 20,000 TCR beta sequences at a false discovery rate of 0.05 in a later analysis. According to a later analysis, parvovirus B19, influenza, CMV and Epstein-Barr virus appeared linked to several top co-occurrence clusters. In an earlier analysis of 500 to 650 of the donors, most TCR beta V segments appeared in productive rearrangements about 87% or about 30% of the time, broadly matching IMGT annotations. A total of about 180 TCR beta chains were listed by the study as associated with cytomegalovirus. Because counts were too low, seventeen rarely observed V segments, including chromosome 9 orphons, were excluded from the earlier analysis of a few hundred of the donors. Compared with the roughly 670-donor mean, donors in an Asian-associated ancestry cluster had fewer N-insertions in productive TCRs, according to a later genetic analysis. Because HLA typing was unavailable for some donors at each locus, only the typed subset was used in association tests. In a later analysis, the rate of TCR association differed among HLA loci, with DRB1 alleles having the most associated TCRs and HLA-C alleles having the fewest. The classifier was reported to diagnose cytomegalovirus status with high specificity and sensitivity in both the original cohort and the validation cohort. Linkage disequilibrium might explain the correlated functional status among segregating V segments, but an unknown experimental factor could not be excluded. Assigning TCR associations to individual alleles was difficult when HLA alleles, especially DR and DQ, strongly co-occurred. Presence/absence analyses assumed roughly uniform sequencing depth across donors, an assumption that may not hold. A further reported finding was that TCR beta sequences accurately predicted the HLA-A and HLA-B alleles for most subjects in the first cohort. A later analysis found that HLA-associated TCR beta chains were more clonally expanded and had lower generation probabilities than equally common non-associated chains. This cohort had only TCR beta chains sequenced, and the lack of alpha or paired-chain data limited which features could be detected. While some public TCRs were present in many individuals, most TCR sequences turned up only very rarely across donors. For the cohort, immune exposure information was limited to CMV serostatus. It was suggested by the authors that the approach could potentially be generalized to other disease states and immunological phenotypes. In vitro tests confirmed that a few of the cytomegalovirus-associated TCR beta chains recognize cytomegalovirus antigens.

Trimming leaves V shorter by 3 bases and J shorter by 12 bases, with the junction holding 13 bases beyond the gene matches. Sequences SEHNR (CDR1) and FQNEAQ (CDR2) are obtained from the germline V gene (reference sequence). Its CDR3 holds 15 amino acids, cysteine through phenylalanine. The DNA shown is the 45-base CDR3, in frame from base 1. The cohort was made up of 500 to 800 healthy bone marrow donors. At the time of sampling, all cohort members were nominally healthy, though unrecorded immune exposures were likely present. The donor tested CMV seropositive and was one of the 289 seropositive cohort members. A peripheral blood sample was provided by each donor, and peripheral blood mononuclear cells were used for TCR beta sequencing. Genomic DNA was extracted from the blood cell samples with the Qiagen DNeasy Blood Extraction Kit. The method was the immunoSEQ multiplex PCR assay. For the multiplex PCR, a mixture combining 60 forward primers for TCR Vbeta segments and 13 reverse primers for TCR Jbeta segments was used. The CDR3 region of rearranged TCR beta genes was amplified from genomic DNA with a multiplex PCR assay. On the Illumina HiSeq System, the amplified TCR beta libraries were sequenced as 87-base-pair reads. The paper's processing steps were these. Across the 640 or so repertoires, a later analysis counted tens of millions of unique TCR beta chains, around 11 million of which were shared by at least two donors. A nearest-neighbor algorithm error-corrected the raw reads and collapsed the reads into unique sequences, merging closely related sequences to remove PCR and sequencing errors. To assign V, D and J gene segments, CDR3 sequences were aligned to IMGT reference sequences. For a sequence to be retained, at least a six-nucleotide match to both a V gene segment and a J gene segment was required. A rearrangement was called productive if the CDR3 had no stop codons and remained in frame with V and J, and every other rearrangement was called non-productive. Following IMGT convention, CDR3 was defined as the stretch from the second conserved V-encoded cysteine up to the conserved J-encoded phenylalanine. In an earlier analysis of approximately 500 of the donors, sequences lacking an unambiguous match to a single V gene segment were excluded. In an earlier analysis of roughly 500 of the donors, V segments were called functional above 56.7% productive rearrangements and were called segregating when the between-donor standard deviation exceeded 5%. A statistical classification framework was built for diagnosing cytomegalovirus status from the catalog of TCR beta chain sequences. V and J gene assignment, in a later analysis, came from comparing TCR nucleotide sequences with IMGT/GENE-DB human TR gene sequences. The TCRdist pipeline was used in a later analysis to assign CDR3 sequences and most-parsimonious VDJ recombination scenarios. A later analysis defined each TCR beta chain by its CDR3 amino acid sequence plus V-gene family, and excluded reads lacking a unique V-gene family. To address suspected cross-contamination and a sequencing artifact, a later analysis removed roughly 580 highly shared, low-generation-probability nucleotide sequences. For each public chain, a later analysis derived a clonal expansion index from normalized ranks of inferred template counts within each repertoire. Generation probabilities in a later analysis came from a VDJ recombination model fitted to out-of-frame rearrangements, and those results were checked against IGoR. In a later analysis, TCR-TCR, TCR-HLA and TCR-CMV co-occurrence was scored with hypergeometric tests, and a repertoire-size bias correction was applied to TCR pairs. In a later analysis, false discovery rates were estimated by permuting HLA or CMV assignments 20 times. In a later analysis, co-occurring TCRs were grouped using DBSCAN, and TCRdist sequence similarity was added for clustering within HLA-allele-positive subsets. Repertoires with fewer than 30,000 or more than 120,000 public chains, plus five repertoires with anomalous nucleotide sharing, were excluded from co-occurrence clustering. Held by TCRdb, this immuneACCESS table contains in-frame sequences only and omits some clones. Under half of the omission traces to an unresolved V gene where checked; the cause of the rest is unknown. V and J calls and clone size are as listed in that table; D and trimming were resolved from the DNA. The sample contains about 96,000 clones, around four fifths of them found a single time. The ten largest make up under 7.5% of the sample.

In this sample, this clone turned up a few times. Its antigen remains undetermined. Within one base of it there is no much larger clone, and no base qualities were kept. The TCR sequence derives from a man between 45 and 60 years old in good health and CMV-seropositive. Sequences were obtained from PBMCs. The rearrangement combines TRBV7-9 with TRBJ2-1, with TRBD1 identical over 8 junction bases. The encoded CDR3 is CASSFPGGEIKGQFF. Here is the DNA: TGTGCCAGCAGCTTCCCAGGGGGCGAAATCAAAGGGCAGTTCTTC.